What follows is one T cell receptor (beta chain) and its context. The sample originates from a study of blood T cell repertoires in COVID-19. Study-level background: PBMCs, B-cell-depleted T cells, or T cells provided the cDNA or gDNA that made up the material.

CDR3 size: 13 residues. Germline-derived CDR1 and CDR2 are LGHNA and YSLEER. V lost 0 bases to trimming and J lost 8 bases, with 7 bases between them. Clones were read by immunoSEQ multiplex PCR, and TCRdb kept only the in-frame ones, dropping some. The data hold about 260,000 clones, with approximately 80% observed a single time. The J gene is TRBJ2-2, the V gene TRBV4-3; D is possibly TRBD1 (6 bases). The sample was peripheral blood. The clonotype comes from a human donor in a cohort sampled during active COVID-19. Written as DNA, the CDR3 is TGCGCCAGCAGCCAAGACAGGGGAGGGGAGCTGTTTTTT. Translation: CASSQDRGGELFF.